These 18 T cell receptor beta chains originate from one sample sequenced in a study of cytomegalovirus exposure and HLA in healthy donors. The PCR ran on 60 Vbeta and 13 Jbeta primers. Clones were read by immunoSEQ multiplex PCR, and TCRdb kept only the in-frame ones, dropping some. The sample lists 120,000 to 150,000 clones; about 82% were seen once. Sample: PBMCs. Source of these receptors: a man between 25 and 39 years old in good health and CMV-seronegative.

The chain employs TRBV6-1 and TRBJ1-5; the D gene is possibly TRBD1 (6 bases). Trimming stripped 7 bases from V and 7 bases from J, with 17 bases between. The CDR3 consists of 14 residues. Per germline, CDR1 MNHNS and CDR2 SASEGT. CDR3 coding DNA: TGTGCCAGCACCGAGCCGGGGGGCAGGCAGCCCCAGCATTTT. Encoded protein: CASTEPGGRQPQHF.

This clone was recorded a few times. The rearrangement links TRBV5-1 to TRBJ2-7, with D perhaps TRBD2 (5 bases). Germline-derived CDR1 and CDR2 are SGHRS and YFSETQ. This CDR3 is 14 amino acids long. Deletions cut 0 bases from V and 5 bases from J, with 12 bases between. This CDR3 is CASSLGQVEDEQYF. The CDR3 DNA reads TGCGCCAGCAGCTTGGGTCAGGTGGAGGACGAGCAGTACTTC.

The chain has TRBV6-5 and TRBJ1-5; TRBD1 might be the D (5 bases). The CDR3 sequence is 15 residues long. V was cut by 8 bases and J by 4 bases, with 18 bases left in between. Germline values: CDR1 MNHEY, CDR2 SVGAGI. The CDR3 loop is CASRGSGGGNQPQHF. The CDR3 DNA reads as TGTGCCAGCCGGGGCTCCGGGGGAGGAAATCAGCCCCAGCATTTT.

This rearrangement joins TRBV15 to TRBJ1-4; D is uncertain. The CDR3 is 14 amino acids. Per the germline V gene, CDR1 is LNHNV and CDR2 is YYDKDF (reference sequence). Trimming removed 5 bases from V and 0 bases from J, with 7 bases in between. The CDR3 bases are TGTGCCACCAGCCCTGAGCCAACTAATGAAAAACTGTTTTTT. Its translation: CATSPEPTNEKLFF.

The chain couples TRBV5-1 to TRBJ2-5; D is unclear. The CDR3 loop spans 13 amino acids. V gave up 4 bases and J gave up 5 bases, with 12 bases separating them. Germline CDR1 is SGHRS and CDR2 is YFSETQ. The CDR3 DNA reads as TGCGCCAGCAGCCGCCTCAGTGATGAGACCCAGTACTTC. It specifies CASSRLSDETQYF.

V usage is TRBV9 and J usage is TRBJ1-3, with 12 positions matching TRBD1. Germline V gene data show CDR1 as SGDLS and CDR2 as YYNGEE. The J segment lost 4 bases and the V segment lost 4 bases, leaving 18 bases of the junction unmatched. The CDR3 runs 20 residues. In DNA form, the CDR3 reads TGTGCCAGCAGCTCCGACCCCTTTCCGGGACAGGGGGCGCGAGGAAACACCATATATTTT. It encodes CASSSDPFPGQGARGNTIYF.

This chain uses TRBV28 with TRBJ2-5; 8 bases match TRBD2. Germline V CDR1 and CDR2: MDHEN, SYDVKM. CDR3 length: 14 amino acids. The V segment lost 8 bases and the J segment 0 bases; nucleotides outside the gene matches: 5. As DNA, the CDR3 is TGTGCCAGCTCACCGGGGGGGCACCAAGAGACCCAGTACTTC. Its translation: CASSPGGHQETQYF.

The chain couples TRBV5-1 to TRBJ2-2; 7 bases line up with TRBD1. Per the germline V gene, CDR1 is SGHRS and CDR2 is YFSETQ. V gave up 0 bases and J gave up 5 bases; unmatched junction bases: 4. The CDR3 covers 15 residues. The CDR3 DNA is TGCGCCAGCAGCTTGGAAGGGGGCCGGACCGGGGAGCTGTTTTTT. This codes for CASSLEGGRTGELFF.

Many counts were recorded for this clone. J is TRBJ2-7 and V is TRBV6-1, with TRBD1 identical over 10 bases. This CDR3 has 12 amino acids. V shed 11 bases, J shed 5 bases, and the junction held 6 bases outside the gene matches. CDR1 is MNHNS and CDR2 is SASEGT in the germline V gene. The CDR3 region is CASPGQGNEQYF. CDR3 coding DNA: TGTGCCTCACCGGGACAGGGGAACGAGCAGTACTTC.

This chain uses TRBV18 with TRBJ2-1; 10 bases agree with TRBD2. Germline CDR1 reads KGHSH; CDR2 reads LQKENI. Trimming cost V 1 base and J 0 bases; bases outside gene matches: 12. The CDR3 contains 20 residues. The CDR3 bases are TGTGCCAGCTCACCACAAGCGGGAGGGCCCTTCGCGAGCTCCTACAATGAGCAGTTCTTC. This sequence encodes CASSPQAGGPFASSYNEQFF.

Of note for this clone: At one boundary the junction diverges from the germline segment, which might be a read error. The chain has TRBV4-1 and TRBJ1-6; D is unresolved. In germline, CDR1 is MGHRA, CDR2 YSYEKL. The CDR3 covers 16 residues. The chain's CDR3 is CASSQGPASGNSPLNF. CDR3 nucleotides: TGCGCCAGCAGCCAAGGGCCGGCGTCGGGTAATTCACCCCTCAACTTT.

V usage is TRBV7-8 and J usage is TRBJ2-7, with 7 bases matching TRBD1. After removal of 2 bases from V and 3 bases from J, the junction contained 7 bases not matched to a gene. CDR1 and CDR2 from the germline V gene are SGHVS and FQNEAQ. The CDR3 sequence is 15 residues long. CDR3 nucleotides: TGTGCCAGCAGCTTAAACCGGGACAGCCGCTACGAGCAGTACTTC. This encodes CASSLNRDSRYEQYF. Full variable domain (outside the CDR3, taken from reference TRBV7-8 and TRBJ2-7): GAGVSQSPRYKVAKRGQDVALRCDPISGHVSLFWYQQALGQGPEFLTYFQNEAQLDKSGLPSDRFFAERPEGSVSTLKIQRTQQEDSAVYLCASSLNRDSRYEQYFGPGTRLTVT.

The CDR3 region is CASTGLAGGGYEQYF. CDR3 nucleotides: TGTGCCAGCACAGGACTAGCGGGAGGGGGGTATGAGCAGTACTTC. V usage is TRBV6-1 and J usage is TRBJ2-7, with TRBD2 matching 15 bases. Germline V gene sequence: CDR1 MNHNS, CDR2 SASEGT. J gave up 7 bases and V 7 bases, and 8 bases lay outside the gene matches. The length of the CDR3 is 15 residues.

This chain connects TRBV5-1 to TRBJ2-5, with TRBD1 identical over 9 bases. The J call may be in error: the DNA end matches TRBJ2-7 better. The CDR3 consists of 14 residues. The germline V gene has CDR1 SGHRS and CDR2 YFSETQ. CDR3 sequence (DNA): TGCGCCAGCAGCTTGTCTGACAGGGGGTTCGAGCAGTACTTC. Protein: CASSLSDRGFEQYF.

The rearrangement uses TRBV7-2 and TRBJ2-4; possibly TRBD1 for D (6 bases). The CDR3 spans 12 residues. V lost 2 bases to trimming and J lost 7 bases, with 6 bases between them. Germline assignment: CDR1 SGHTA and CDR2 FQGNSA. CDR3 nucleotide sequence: TGTGCCAGCAGCTTAAGGGGGAACATTCAGTACTTC. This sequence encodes CASSLRGNIQYF.

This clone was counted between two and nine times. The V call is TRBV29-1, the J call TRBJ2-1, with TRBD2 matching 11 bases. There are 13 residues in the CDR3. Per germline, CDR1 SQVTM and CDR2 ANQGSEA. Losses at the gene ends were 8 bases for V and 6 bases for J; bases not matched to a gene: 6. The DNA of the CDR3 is TGCAGCTTTAGCGGGAGGGCTTCCAATGAGCAGTTCTTC. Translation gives CSFSGRASNEQFF.

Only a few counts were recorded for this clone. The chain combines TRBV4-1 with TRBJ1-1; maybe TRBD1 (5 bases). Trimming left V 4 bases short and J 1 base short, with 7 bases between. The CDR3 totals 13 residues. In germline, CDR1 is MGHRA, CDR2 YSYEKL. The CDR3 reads CASSLGGNTEAFF. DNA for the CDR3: TGCGCCAGCAGCCTCGGGGGGAACACTGAAGCTTTCTTT.

The CDR3 DNA sequence: TGTGCCAGCAGTTTATCTCTGGGACAGGGATTCTACGAGCAGTACTTC. This gives the protein CASSLSLGQGFYEQYF. The V and J genes are TRBV27 and TRBJ2-7; 9 bases are shared with TRBD1. The CDR3 contains 16 residues. The V segment lost 0 bases and the J segment 3 bases; nucleotides outside the gene matches: 6. Germline CDR1 reads MNHEY; CDR2 reads SMNVEV (reference sequence).